Below, one TCR beta chain is given with its context. Libraries were prepared by immunoSEQ multiplex PCR; TCRdb keeps only in-frame clonotypes and omits some of them. Among about 74,000 clones listed, roughly 84% were seen once. The entry originates in a study of blood T cell repertoires in COVID-19. At the level of the study: The study drew acute and convalescent COVID-19 samples from the United States, Italy and Spain. T cells, B-cell-depleted T cells, or PBMCs supplied cDNA or gDNA.

V gave up 7 bases and J gave up 5 bases; unmatched junction bases: 14. The germline CDR1 and CDR2 sequences are SNHLY and FYNNEI. This CDR3 region has 15 residues. The V and J genes are TRBV2 and TRBJ2-7; 7 positions agree with TRBD1. The TCR comes from a man in his fifties with active COVID-19. Sequenced sample: peripheral blood. CDR3 region: CASKGTGQLLDEQYF. The CDR3 DNA reads TGTGCCAGCAAGGGAACGGGACAGTTGTTAGACGAGCAGTACTTC.